The 13 T cell receptor beta chains presented below share a single source sample, sequenced in a study of cytomegalovirus exposure and HLA in healthy donors. The protocol was immunoSEQ multiplex PCR, while the TCRdb copy is restricted to in-frame clones and leaves out a portion. The profile shows tens of thousands of clones, approximately 94% of them singletons. Sequencing input: PBMCs. The receptors originated from a woman aged 18-29 years in good health and CMV-seropositive.

This chain joins TRBV27 and TRBJ2-1; D is perhaps TRBD1 (6 bases). Germline assignment: CDR1 MNHEY and CDR2 SMNVEV (reference sequence). The length of the CDR3 is 14 residues. V was shortened by 10 bases and J by 5 bases, with 18 bases between the two germline ends. Here the CDR3 DNA reads TGTGCCACCTCGAGCAGGGGCCCCAACAATGAGCAGTTCTTC. Amino acids: CATSSRGPNNEQFF.

J is TRBJ2-3 and V is TRBV4-2; D remains unclear. Germline V lookup: CDR1 LGHNA, CDR2 YNFKEQ. V was shortened by 2 bases and J by 1 base, with 7 bases between the two germline ends. CDR3 length equals 14 residues. In DNA form, the CDR3 reads TGTGCCAGCAGCCAAATAACTGGCACAGATACGCAGTATTTT. Translation gives CASSQITGTDTQYF.

This chain uses TRBV19 with TRBJ1-5; unclear D gene. The CDR3 runs 13 residues. V was cut by 6 bases and J by 3 bases, with 9 bases left in between. CDR1 is LNHDA, CDR2 SQIVND, per germline (reference sequence). The CDR3 protein is CASSLQLNQPQHF. The CDR3 DNA reads as TGTGCCAGTAGCCTTCAACTCAATCAGCCCCAGCATTTT.

The V and J genes are TRBV5-8 and TRBJ2-5; 13 bases match TRBD2. The V segment lost 4 bases and the J segment 5 bases; nucleotides outside the gene matches: 8. Germline V lookup: CDR1 SGHTS, CDR2 YDEGEE. The CDR3 covers 16 residues. The CDR3 DNA follows: TGTGCCAGCAGCACAGGACTAGCGGGGGTAGCGGAGACCCAGTACTTC. This sequence encodes CASSTGLAGVAETQYF.

The V call is TRBV21-1, the J call TRBJ1-5. TRBV21-1 is labeled a pseudogene. CDR3 length: 15 residues. The CDR3 sequence is CASRPRTGPGWPQHF. In DNA, the CDR3 is TGTGCCAGCAGACCTCGGACTGGTCCGGGTTGGCCCCAGCATTTT.

The J gene is TRBJ2-5, the V gene TRBV7-9; D is possibly TRBD2 (5 bases). Germline V gives CDR1 SEHNR, CDR2 FQNEAQ (reference sequence). V shed 3 bases and J shed 4 bases, with 9 bases lying between them. This CDR3 spans 13 amino acids. In DNA form, the CDR3 reads TGTGCCAGCAGCTTCGGGGTACCAGAGACCCAGTACTTC. It is translated as CASSFGVPETQYF.

This chain joins TRBV7-8 and TRBJ2-1; D possibly corresponds to TRBD2 (5 bases). Germline loops: CDR1 SGHVS, CDR2 FQNEAQ. CDR3 length: 16 residues. Deletions cut 5 bases from V and 8 bases from J, with 22 bases between. CDR3 sequence (DNA): TGTGCCAGCAGCCCCGCTAGCTGGGGAGTTGGGGATGAGCAGTTCTTC. It encodes CASSPASWGVGDEQFF.

The chain is built from TRBV27 and TRBJ2-5; 7 bases map to TRBD1. Trimming removed 3 bases from V and 2 bases from J; junction bases left unmatched: 3. Germline CDR1 MNHEY, CDR2 SMNVEV (reference sequence). This CDR3 is built from 14 residues. The chain's CDR3 is CASSFWDRQETQYF. DNA for the CDR3: TGTGCCAGCAGTTTCTGGGACAGACAAGAGACCCAGTACTTC.

This sequence joins TRBV29-1 and TRBJ2-3; 8 nucleotides align to TRBD2. The CDR3 spans 14 residues. Trimming at V came to 1 base and at J to 6 bases, leaving 6 bases not matched to a gene. Looked up from germline, CDR1 is SQVTM and CDR2 is ANQGSEA. CDR3 in amino acids: CSVEAGAGADTQYF. In DNA form, the CDR3 reads TGCAGCGTTGAAGCAGGAGCGGGAGCGGATACGCAGTATTTT.

The rearrangement uses TRBV6-6 and TRBJ1-5; D is unresolved. Germline assignment: CDR1 MNHNY and CDR2 SVGAGI (reference sequence). Deletions cut 5 bases from V and 0 bases from J, with 11 bases between. This CDR3 has 15 amino acids. CDR3 amino acids: CASSATGISNQPQHF. CDR3 bases: TGTGCCAGCAGTGCAACGGGGATTAGCAATCAGCCCCAGCATTTT.

The chain carries TRBV5-1 and TRBJ1-1; maybe TRBD1 (5 bases). Germline assignment: CDR1 SGHRS and CDR2 YFSETQ. CDR3 length: 15 amino acids. V shed 4 bases and J shed 3 bases, with 16 bases lying between them. CDR3 amino acids: CASSPRGGEDTEAFF. The CDR3 DNA sequence: TGCGCCAGCAGCCCCCGGGGGGGGGAGGACACTGAAGCTTTCTTT.

This clone was seen more than once but under ten times. The V gene is TRBV5-1, the J gene TRBJ1-1; 8 bases line up with TRBD1. Losses at the gene ends were 4 bases for V and 9 bases for J; bases not matched to a gene: 14. The CDR3 runs to 15 residues. Looked up from germline, CDR1 is SGHRS and CDR2 is YFSETQ. The DNA of the CDR3 is TGCGCCAGCAGCCGTAGTAATGACAGGGACAGGAAAGCTTTCTTT. Translation gives CASSRSNDRDRKAFF.

This chain uses TRBV19 with TRBJ1-4; possibly TRBD1 for D (5 bases). The CDR3 totals 15 residues. Germline CDR1 LNHDA, CDR2 SQIVND (reference sequence). The germline V and J ends were trimmed by 5 bases and 5 bases, with 15 bases remaining between them. CDR3 in amino acids: CASSPRQMMNEKLFF. The CDR3 DNA reads as TGTGCCAGTAGTCCCCGACAGATGATGAATGAAAAACTGTTTTTT.